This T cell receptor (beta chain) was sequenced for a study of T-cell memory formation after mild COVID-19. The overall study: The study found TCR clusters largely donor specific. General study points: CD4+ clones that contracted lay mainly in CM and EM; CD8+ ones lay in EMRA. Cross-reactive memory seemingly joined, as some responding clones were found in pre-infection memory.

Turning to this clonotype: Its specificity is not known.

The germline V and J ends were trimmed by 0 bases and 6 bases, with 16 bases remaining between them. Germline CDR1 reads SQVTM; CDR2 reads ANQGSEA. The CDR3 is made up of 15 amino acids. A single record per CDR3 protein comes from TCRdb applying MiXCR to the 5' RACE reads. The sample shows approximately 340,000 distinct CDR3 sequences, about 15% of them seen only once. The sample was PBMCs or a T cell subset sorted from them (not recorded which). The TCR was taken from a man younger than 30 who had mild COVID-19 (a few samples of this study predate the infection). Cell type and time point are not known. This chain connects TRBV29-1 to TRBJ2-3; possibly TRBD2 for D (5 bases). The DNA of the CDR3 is TGCAGCGTTGAAGATCTCCATAGGCCGGGGGATACGCAGTATTTT. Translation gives CSVEDLHRPGDTQYF.